These T cell receptor beta chains were read from a single sample in a study of blood T cells in healthy people across ages. In TCRdb, the 5' RACE reads were re-called with MiXCR into one record per CDR3 protein. This sample has 1,500,000 or so distinct CDR3 sequences; 55% to 75% occur once, and the top ten carry under 8.5%. Sequencing used blood. Source of these receptors: a man younger than 30 in good health. Each CDR3 is given with its conserved first and last residue. The D gene is left open where the match is weak. Clone size is given for some rows only: seen once, a few or many times, or a class if the clone is expanded.

TRBV27	.	TRBJ2-7	.	TGTGCCAGCAGTTTGGGTCGACCGGGACTCCTACCAGCCTACGAGCAGTACTTC	CASSLGRPGLLPAYEQYF
TRBV4-1	.	TRBJ2-7	few	TGCGCCAGCAGCCTCAGCCACCTGGATTCCTACGAGCAGTACTTC	CASSLSHLDSYEQYF
TRBV7-9	TRBD1	TRBJ1-2	.	TGTGCCAGCAGCCTGGGACAGGGGTTCGGTGGCTACACCTTC	CASSLGQGFGGYTF
TRBV27	TRBD1	TRBJ2-5	few	TGTGCCAGCAGTCCTCCGCTAAGGACAGGGCGAGAGACCCAGTACTTC	CASSPPLRTGRETQYF
TRBV29-1	.	TRBJ1-1	.	TGCAGCGTCCGCCGTGGGGAAGCTTTCTTT	CSVRRGEAFF
TRBV6-2/TRBV6-3	.	TRBJ2-5	once	TGTGCCAGCAGTTTCTTACGAGGAAGTGCAAGGGAGACCCAGTACTTC	CASSFLRGSARETQYF
TRBV6-2/TRBV6-3	.	TRBJ2-3	once	TGTGCCACCGAAACAGGGATTCGCACAGATACGCAGTATTTT	CATETGIRTDTQYF
TRBV4-1	.	TRBJ2-7	.	TGCGCCAGCAGCCAAGACAGCCAGAGACCCTACGAGCAGTACTTC	CASSQDSQRPYEQYF
TRBV11-2	.	TRBJ2-3	.	TGTGCCAGCAGCTTATCCAGGCCAGACACAGATACGCAGTATTTT	CASSLSRPDTDTQYF
TRBV29-1	.	TRBJ2-1	.	TGCAGCGGGTGGACTTCGGGTCTCTACAATGAGCGGTTCTTC	CSGWTSGLYNERFF
TRBV7-8	.	TRBJ2-3	.	TGTGCCAGCAGCTTCCCGGGGCGCACAGATACGCAGTATTTT	CASSFPGRTDTQYF
TRBV29-1	TRBD2	TRBJ2-3	.	TGCAGCGTTGATACTAGCGGGAGGAACACAGATACGCAGTATTTT	CSVDTSGRNTDTQYF
TRBV6-6	.	TRBJ2-1	.	TGTGCCAGCAGTTACGGAGTAGCTTCGGATGAACAGTTCTTC	CASSYGVASDEQFF
TRBV30	TRBD1	TRBJ2-4	.	TGTGCCTGGAGAGACAGGGTGAGGAGCATTCAGTACTTC	CAWRDRVRSIQYF
TRBV18	TRBD1	TRBJ2-7	.	TGTGCCAGCTCATTCACAGGGGATTACGACGAGCAGTACTTC	CASSFTGDYDEQYF
TRBV7-2	.	TRBJ2-3	few	TGTGCCAGCAGCCGACAGCTGGCAGATACGCAGTATTTT	CASSRQLADTQYF
TRBV11-2	.	TRBJ1-4	.	TGTGCCAGCAGCTTAAGCGGGTCTGGTGAAAAACTGTTTTTT	CASSLSGSGEKLFF
TRBV7-9	TRBD2	TRBJ2-7	.	TGTGCCAGCAGCTTCGGCGGGAGGGGTAACTACGAGCAGTACTTC	CASSFGGRGNYEQYF
TRBV7-2	.	TRBJ1-1	.	TGTGCCAGCAGCCGAATGAGGGGAGGAAACACTGAAGCTTTCTTT	CASSRMRGGNTEAFF
TRBV20-1	.	TRBJ2-2	.	TGCAGTGCGGAGGGGATAAACACCGGGGAGCTGTTTTTT	CSAEGINTGELFF
TRBV9	.	TRBJ2-6	few	TGTGCCAGCAGCGTAGCTGATGGGGTGTGGGGCTCTGGGGCCAACGTCCTGACTTTC	CASSVADGVWGSGANVLTF
TRBV11-2	.	TRBJ2-3	.	TGTGCCAGCAGCACGGTGGGCACAGATACGCAGTATTTT	CASSTVGTDTQYF
TRBV11-2	.	TRBJ1-2	.	TGTGCCAGCAGCTTAGGAGGGACACAGGAAAACTATGGCTACACCTTC	CASSLGGTQENYGYTF
TRBV25-1	TRBD2	TRBJ2-3	once	TGTGCCAGCAGTGACCCCGGACTAGCGGGATTCACAGATACGCAGTATTTT	CASSDPGLAGFTDTQYF
TRBV27	.	TRBJ2-5	.	TGTGCCAGCAGTTTAGACCAGGGGGGGGAAGAGACCCAGTACTTC	CASSLDQGGEETQYF
TRBV4-3	.	TRBJ2-3	.	TGCGCCAGCAGCCGCTCAACCCCGCGGGTAGATACGCAGTATTTT	CASSRSTPRVDTQYF
TRBV27	.	TRBJ1-2	.	TGTGCCAGCAGTTTATCTCCCCAGACAGATGGCTACACCTTC	CASSLSPQTDGYTF
TRBV20-1	.	TRBJ2-1	.	TGCAGTGCTAGAGGCCACAATGAGCAGTTCTTC	CSARGHNEQFF
TRBV7-6	.	TRBJ2-7	.	TGTGCCAACAGCTTCCGGGACGGGTCCTACGAGCAGTACTTC	CANSFRDGSYEQYF
TRBV6-5	.	TRBJ1-6	few	TGTGCCAGCAGTTACTCGAGAGTATTCGGCTCCTATAATTCACCCCTCCACTTT	CASSYSRVFGSYNSPLHF
TRBV18	TRBD2	TRBJ2-1	few	TGTGCCAGCTCACCAGGGAGGGCAGGGTCCTACAATGAGCAGTTCTTC	CASSPGRAGSYNEQFF
TRBV6-2/TRBV6-3	.	TRBJ2-3	.	TGTGCCAGCAGTTACAGGGGGAGGACCACAGATACGCAGTATTTT	CASSYRGRTTDTQYF
TRBV20-1	.	TRBJ2-7	.	TGCAGTGCTCGCCCTCCGATCTACAATGAGCAGTACTTC	CSARPPIYNEQYF
TRBV20-1	.	TRBJ2-1	.	TGCAGTGCTAGAGGGACCATTACCTACAATGAGCAGTTCTTC	CSARGTITYNEQFF
TRBV3-1	TRBD2	TRBJ2-1	.	TGTGCCAGCAGCCCTCCGAGGCGGGGGGGCCCCTACAATGAGCAGTTCTTC	CASSPPRRGGPYNEQFF
TRBV7-9	.	TRBJ2-7	.	TGTGCCAGCACCTCGGCGGGTTACTCCTACGAGCAGTACTTC	CASTSAGYSYEQYF